One sample yielded the 3 T cell receptor beta chains listed below, sequenced in a study of patients and donors after allogeneic stem cell transplantation. MiXCR was run by TCRdb on the RT-PCR reads, yielding one entry per CDR3 protein. The sample includes 800,000 to 1,000,000 distinct CDR3 sequences, about a sixth of them seen just once. The specimen was blood, either unsorted or a sorted T cell fraction (not recorded which). All receptors derive from a human donor who was either an allogeneic HSCT recipient or a stem cell or donor lymphocyte infusion donor (not recorded which). It is not recorded whose cells these are; they may come from a transplant donor.

This clonotype has a handful of counts. The chain uses TRBV2 and TRBJ2-1; 7 nucleotides line up with TRBD2. The CDR3 covers 18 residues. J gave up 3 bases and V 9 bases, and 20 bases lay outside the gene matches. Germline V gene lookup returns CDR1 SNHLY and CDR2 FYNNEI. The CDR3 DNA follows: TGTGCCAGTCCGCCGCGGGGGAGAGCAGAGCTCGACTACAATGAGCAGTTCTTC. It yields the protein CASPPRGRAELDYNEQFF. Variable domain in full (rest from reference TRBV2 and TRBJ2-1): EPEVTQTPSHQVTQMGQEVILRCVPISNHLYFYWYRQILGQKVEFLVSFYNNEISEKSEIFDDQFSVERPDGSNFTLKIRSTKLEDSAMYFCASPPRGRAELDYNEQFFGPGTRLTVL.

This clonotype was counted between two and nine times. The chain employs TRBV7-8 and TRBJ2-5; 12 bases are a match to TRBD1. V lost 1 base, J lost 5 bases, and 8 bases stayed unmatched. This CDR3 contains 17 residues. Germline assignment: CDR1 SGHVS and CDR2 FQNEAQ. The CDR3 bases are TGTGCCAGCAGCTTAGTCGGCGGGACAGGGGGCCTGGAGACCCAGTACTTC. Amino acids: CASSLVGGTGGLETQYF.

This clonotype was seen only a few times. The V gene is TRBV24-1, the J gene TRBJ2-5, with 8 nucleotides matching TRBD2. V was clipped by 7 bases and J by 4 bases; unmatched bases: 7. This CDR3 region has 14 residues. The germline V gene has CDR1 KGHDR and CDR2 SFDVKD. For the CDR3, the DNA is TGTGCCACCAGCCCGGGACTAGGCGTAGAGACCCAGTACTTC. This encodes CATSPGLGVETQYF.